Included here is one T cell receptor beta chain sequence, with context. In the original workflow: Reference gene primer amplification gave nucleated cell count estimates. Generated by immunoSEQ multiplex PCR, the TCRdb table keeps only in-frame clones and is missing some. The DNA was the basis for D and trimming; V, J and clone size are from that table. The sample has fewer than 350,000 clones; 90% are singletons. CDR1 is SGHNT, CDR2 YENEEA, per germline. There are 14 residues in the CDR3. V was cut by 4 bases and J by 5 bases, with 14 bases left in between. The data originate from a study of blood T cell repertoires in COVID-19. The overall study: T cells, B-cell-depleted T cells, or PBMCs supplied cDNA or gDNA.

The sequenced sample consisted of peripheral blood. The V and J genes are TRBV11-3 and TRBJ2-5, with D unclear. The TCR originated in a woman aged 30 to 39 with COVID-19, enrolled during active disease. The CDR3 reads CASSSPRVPETQYF. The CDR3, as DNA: TGTGCCAGCAGCTCCCCCCGGGTCCCGGAGACCCAGTACTTC.